These T cell receptor beta chains were read from a single sample in a study of CD8 T cells in ankylosing spondylitis. A single record per CDR3 protein comes from TCRdb applying MiXCR to the 5' RACE reads. Of about 450,000 distinct CDR3 sequences in the sample, 25% to 30% are singletons; the top ten hold about 0.9%. Sequences were obtained from blood, either unsorted or a sorted T cell fraction (not recorded which). The receptors originated from a male donor with ankylosing spondylitis. Each CDR3 is given with its conserved first and last residue. Fields, in order: clone size, J gene, V gene, D gene, CDR3 DNA, CDR3 protein. The D gene is left open where the match is weak. Clone sizes are given selectively: once, few, many, or a class where the clone is expanded.

>few|TRBJ1-5|TRBV19|-
TGTGCCAGTAGACCTCTACAGGGCAGGGGCAATCAGCCCCAGCATTTT
CASRPLQGRGNQPQHF
>many|TRBJ2-7|TRBV5-1|TRBD2
TGCGCCAGCAGCTTGGGTAGCGGGAGTTCTTATGAGCAGTACTTC
CASSLGSGSSYEQYF
>few|TRBJ2-2|TRBV6-5|-
TGTGCCAGCTGGTACGGGGTCCCGGCCGGGGAGCTGTTTTTT
CASWYGVPAGELFF
>few|TRBJ1-1|TRBV6-5|-
TGTGCCAGCAGTTACTCGCCCGGGGGCTTTGAAGCTTTCTTT
CASSYSPGGFEAFF
>-|TRBJ2-2|TRBV5-1|TRBD1
TGCGCCAGCAGCGGGACAGGGAACACCGGGGAGCTGTTTTTT
CASSGTGNTGELFF
>once|TRBJ2-1|TRBV3-1|TRBD1
TGTGCCAGCAGCCAATTTGTCTCCGGGACAGGGGGCGGTGAGCAGTTCTTC
CASSQFVSGTGGGEQFF
>many|TRBJ2-3|TRBV2|-
TGTGCCAGCAAGCCGGAGGCGCTCACAGATACGCAGTATTTT
CASKPEALTDTQYF
>-|TRBJ2-1|TRBV20-1|TRBD2
TGCACCATTAGCGGGAGGGGGGCCTACAATGAGCAGTTCTTC
CTISGRGAYNEQFF
>few|TRBJ2-1|TRBV10-3|TRBD2
TGTGCCATCAGTGAAAGGCTAGCGGGAGGAGGCTCCTACAATGAGCAGTTCTTC
CAISERLAGGGSYNEQFF
>few|TRBJ2-1|TRBV5-1|-
TGCGCCAGCAGCTTGGCCCCCATGGGCTCCTACAATGAGCAGTTCTTC
CASSLAPMGSYNEQFF
>once|TRBJ2-1|TRBV20-1|-
TGCAGTGCTAGAGAGCCGGGATCGTCCTACAATGAGCAGTTCTTC
CSAREPGSSYNEQFF